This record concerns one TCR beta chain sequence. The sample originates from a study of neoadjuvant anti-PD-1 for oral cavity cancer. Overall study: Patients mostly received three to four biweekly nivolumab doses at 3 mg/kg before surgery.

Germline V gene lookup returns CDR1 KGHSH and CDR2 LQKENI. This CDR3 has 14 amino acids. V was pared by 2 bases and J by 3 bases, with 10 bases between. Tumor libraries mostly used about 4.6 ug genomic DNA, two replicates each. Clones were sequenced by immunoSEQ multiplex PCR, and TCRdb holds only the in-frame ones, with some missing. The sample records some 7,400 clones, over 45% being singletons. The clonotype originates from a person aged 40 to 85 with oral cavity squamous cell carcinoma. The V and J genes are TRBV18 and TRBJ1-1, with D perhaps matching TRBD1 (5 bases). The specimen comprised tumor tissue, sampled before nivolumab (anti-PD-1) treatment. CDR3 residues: CASSPTVGDTEAFF. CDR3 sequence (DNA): TGTGCCAGCTCACCAACCGTGGGGGACACTGAAGCTTTCTTT. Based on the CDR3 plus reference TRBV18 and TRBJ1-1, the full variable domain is NAGVMQNPRHLVRRRGQEARLRCSPMKGHSHVYWYRQLPEEGLKFMVYLQKENIIDESGMPKERFSAEFPKEGPSILRIQQVVRGDSAAYFCASSPTVGDTEAFFGQGTRLTVV.